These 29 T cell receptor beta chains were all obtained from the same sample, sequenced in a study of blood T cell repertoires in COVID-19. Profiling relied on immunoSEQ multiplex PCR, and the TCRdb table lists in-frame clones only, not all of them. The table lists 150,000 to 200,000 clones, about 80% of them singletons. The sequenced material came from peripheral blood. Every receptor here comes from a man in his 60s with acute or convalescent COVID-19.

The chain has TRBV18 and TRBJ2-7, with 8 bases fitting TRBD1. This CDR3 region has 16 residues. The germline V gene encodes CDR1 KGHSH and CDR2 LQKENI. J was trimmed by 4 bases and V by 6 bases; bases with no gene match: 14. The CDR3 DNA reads TGTGCCAGCTCCCCCGCCGGGCAGGGGGCTGGATACGAGCAGTACTTC. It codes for CASSPAGQGAGYEQYF. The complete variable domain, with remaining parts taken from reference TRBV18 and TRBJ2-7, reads NAGVMQNPRHLVRRRGQEARLRCSPMKGHSHVYWYRQLPEEGLKFMVYLQKENIIDESGMPKERFSAEFPKEGPSILRIQQVVRGDSAAYFCASSPAGQGAGYEQYFGPGTRLTVT.

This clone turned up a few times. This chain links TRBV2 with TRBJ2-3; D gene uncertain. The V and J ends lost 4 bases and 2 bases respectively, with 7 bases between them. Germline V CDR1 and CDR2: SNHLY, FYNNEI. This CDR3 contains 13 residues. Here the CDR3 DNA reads TGTGCCAGCAGTGCGGGTTCCACAGATACGCAGTATTTT. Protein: CASSAGSTDTQYF. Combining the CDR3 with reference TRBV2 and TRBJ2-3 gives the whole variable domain EPEVTQTPSHQVTQMGQEVILRCVPISNHLYFYWYRQILGQKVEFLVSFYNNEISEKSEIFDDQFSVERPDGSNFTLKIRSTKLEDSAMYFCASSAGSTDTQYFGPGTRLTVL.

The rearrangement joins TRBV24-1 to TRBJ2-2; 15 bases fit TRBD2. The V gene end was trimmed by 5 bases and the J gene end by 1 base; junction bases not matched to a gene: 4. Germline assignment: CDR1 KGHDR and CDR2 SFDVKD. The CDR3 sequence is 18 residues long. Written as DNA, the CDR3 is TGTGCCACCAGTGTGGGACTAGCGGGAGGAATGAACACCGGGGAGCTGTTTTTT. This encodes CATSVGLAGGMNTGELFF.

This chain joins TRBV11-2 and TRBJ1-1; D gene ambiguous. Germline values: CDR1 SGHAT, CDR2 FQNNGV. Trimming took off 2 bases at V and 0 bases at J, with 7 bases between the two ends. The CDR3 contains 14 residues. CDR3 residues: CASSLSPLNTEAFF. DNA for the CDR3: TGTGCCAGCAGCTTAAGCCCTTTGAACACTGAAGCTTTCTTT.

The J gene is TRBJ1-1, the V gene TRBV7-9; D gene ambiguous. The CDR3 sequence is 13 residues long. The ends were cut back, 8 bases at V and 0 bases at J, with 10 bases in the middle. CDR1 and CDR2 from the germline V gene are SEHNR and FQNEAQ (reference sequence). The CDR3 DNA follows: TGTGCCAGCCAGGATTTTATGAACACTGAAGCTTTCTTT. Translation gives CASQDFMNTEAFF.

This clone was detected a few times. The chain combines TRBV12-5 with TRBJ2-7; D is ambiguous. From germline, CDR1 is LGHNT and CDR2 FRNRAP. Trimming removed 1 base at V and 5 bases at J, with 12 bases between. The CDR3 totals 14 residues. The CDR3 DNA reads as TGTGCTAGTGGTTTGGGTGCAGTGGCCAACGAGCAGTACTTC. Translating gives CASGLGAVANEQYF. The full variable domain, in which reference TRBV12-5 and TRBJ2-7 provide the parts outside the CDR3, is DARVTQTPRHKVTEMGQEVTMRCQPILGHNTVFWYRQTMMQGLELLAYFRNRAPLDDSGMPKDRFSAEMPDATLATLKIQPSEPRDSAVYFCASGLGAVANEQYFGPGTRLTVT.

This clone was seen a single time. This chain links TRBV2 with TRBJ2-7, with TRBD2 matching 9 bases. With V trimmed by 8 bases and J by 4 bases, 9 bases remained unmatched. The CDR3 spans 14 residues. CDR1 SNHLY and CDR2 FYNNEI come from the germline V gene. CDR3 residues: CASLGGLAEYEQYF. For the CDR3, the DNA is TGTGCCAGCCTAGGGGGACTAGCCGAATACGAGCAGTACTTC. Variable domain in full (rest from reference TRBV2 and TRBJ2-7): EPEVTQTPSHQVTQMGQEVILRCVPISNHLYFYWYRQILGQKVEFLVSFYNNEISEKSEIFDDQFSVERPDGSNFTLKIRSTKLEDSAMYFCASLGGLAEYEQYFGPGTRLTVT.

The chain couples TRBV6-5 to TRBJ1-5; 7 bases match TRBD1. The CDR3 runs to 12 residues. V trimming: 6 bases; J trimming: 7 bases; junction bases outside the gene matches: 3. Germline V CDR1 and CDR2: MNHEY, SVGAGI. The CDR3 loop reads CASRTTGQPQHF. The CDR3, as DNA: TGTGCCAGCAGGACGACAGGGCAGCCCCAGCATTTT.

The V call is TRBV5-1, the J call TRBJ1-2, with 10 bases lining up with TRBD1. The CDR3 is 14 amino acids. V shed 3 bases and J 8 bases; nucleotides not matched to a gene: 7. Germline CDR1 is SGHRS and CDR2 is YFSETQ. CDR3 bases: TGCGCCAGCAGCTCGGGACAGGGGACGGGAGGCTACACCTTC. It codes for CASSSGQGTGGYTF.

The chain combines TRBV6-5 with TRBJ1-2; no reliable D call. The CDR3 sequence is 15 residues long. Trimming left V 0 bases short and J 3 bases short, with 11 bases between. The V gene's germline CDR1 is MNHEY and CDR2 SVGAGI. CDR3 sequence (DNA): TGTGCCAGCAGTTACTCAGAGAGGCGACACTATGGCTACACCTTC. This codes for CASSYSERRHYGYTF.

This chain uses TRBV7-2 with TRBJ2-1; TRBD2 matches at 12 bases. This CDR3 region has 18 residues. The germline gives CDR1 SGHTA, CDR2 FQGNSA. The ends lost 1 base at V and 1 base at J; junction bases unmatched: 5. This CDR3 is CASSLEASGGASYNEQFF. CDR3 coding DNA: TGTGCCAGCAGCTTAGAGGCTAGCGGGGGGGCTTCCTACAATGAGCAGTTCTTC.

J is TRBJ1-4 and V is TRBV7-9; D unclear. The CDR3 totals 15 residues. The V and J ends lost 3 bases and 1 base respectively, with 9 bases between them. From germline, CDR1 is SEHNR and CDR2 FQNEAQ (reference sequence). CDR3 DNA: TGTGCCAGCAGCTTTTGGACTGTAACTAATGAAAAACTGTTTTTT. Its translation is CASSFWTVTNEKLFF.

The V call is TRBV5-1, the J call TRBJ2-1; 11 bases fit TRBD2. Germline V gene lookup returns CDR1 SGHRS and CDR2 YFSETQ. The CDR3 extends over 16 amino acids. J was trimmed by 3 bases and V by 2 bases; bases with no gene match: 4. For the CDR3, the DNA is TGCGCCAGCAGCTTACCGACTAGCGGGATCTACAATGAGCAGTTCTTC. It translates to CASSLPTSGIYNEQFF.

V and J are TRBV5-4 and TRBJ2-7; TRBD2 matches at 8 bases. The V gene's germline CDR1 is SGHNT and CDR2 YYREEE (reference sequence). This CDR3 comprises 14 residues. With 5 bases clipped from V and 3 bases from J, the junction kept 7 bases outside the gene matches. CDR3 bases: TGTGCCAGCAGTTTTGGACTAGCCTTCTACGAGCAGTACTTC. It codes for CASSFGLAFYEQYF.

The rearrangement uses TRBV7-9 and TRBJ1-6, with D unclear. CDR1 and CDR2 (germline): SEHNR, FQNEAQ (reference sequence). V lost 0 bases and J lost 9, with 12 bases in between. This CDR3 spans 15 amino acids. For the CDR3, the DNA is TGTGCCAGCAGCTTAGCGGAGGAGGAGAGTTCACCCCTCCACTTT. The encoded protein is CASSLAEEESSPLHF.

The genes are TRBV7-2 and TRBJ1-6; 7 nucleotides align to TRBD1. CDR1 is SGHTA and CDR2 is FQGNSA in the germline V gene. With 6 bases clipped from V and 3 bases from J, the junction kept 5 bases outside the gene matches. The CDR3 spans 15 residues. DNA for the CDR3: TGTGCCAGCAGAGACAGGGCTCTCTATAATTCACCCCTCCACTTT. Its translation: CASRDRALYNSPLHF.

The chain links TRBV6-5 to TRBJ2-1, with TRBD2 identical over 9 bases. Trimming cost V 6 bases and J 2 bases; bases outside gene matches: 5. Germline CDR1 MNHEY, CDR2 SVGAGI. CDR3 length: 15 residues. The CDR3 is CASSSGTSPYNEQFF. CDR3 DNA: TGTGCCAGCAGCTCCGGGACTAGCCCCTACAATGAGCAGTTCTTC.

CDR3: CASSQNRNMNTEAFF. The CDR3, as DNA: TGTGCCAGCAGCCAGAACAGGAACATGAACACTGAAGCTTTCTTT. The chain combines TRBV14 with TRBJ1-1; D may be TRBD1 (5 bases). CDR1 SGHDN and CDR2 FVKESK come from the germline V gene. Trimming pared 3 bases from V and 0 bases from J, leaving 11 bases between. This CDR3 spans 15 amino acids.

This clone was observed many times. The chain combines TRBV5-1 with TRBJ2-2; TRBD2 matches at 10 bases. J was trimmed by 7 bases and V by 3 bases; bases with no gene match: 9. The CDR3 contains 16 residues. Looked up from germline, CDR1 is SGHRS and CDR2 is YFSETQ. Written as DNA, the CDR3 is TGCGCCAGCAGCTCCGGGGCTAGCGGGAGAGTCGGGGAGCTGTTTTTT. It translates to CASSSGASGRVGELFF.

CDR3 nucleotide sequence: TGTGCCATCCTCCGGGACAGGGGGTACAATGAGCAGTTCTTC. Its protein is CAILRDRGYNEQFF. V and J are TRBV5-6 and TRBJ2-1, with 11 nucleotides matching TRBD1. Germline lookup yields CDR1 SGHDT and CDR2 YYEEEE. V trimming: 9 bases; J trimming: 4 bases; junction bases outside the gene matches: 6. This CDR3 is 14 amino acids long.

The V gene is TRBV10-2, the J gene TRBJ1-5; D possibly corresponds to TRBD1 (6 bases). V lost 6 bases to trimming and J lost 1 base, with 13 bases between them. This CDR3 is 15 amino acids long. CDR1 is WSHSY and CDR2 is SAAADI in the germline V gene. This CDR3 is CASSGQTSSNQPQHF. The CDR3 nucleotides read TGCGCCAGCAGCGGACAGACCTCCAGCAATCAGCCCCAGCATTTT.

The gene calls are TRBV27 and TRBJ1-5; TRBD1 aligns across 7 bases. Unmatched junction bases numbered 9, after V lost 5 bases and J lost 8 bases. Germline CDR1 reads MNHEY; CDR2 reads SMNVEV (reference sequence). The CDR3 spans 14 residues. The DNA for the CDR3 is TGTGCCAGCAGTCCGACAGGGCAGTGGAAGCCCCAGCATTTT. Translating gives CASSPTGQWKPQHF.

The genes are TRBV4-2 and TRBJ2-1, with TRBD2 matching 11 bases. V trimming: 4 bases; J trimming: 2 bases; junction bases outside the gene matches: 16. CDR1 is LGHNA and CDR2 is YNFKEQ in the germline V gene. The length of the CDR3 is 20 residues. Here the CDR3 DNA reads TGTGCCAGCAGCCCTAGGTTTTTAGCGGGGGGGCTTGAGGCCTACAATGAGCAGTTCTTC. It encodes CASSPRFLAGGLEAYNEQFF.

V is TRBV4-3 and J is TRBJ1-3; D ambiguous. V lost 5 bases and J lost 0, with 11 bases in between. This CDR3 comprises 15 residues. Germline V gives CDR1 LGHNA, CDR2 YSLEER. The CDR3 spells CASSTGSFSGNTIYF. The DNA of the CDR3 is TGCGCCAGCAGCACGGGTTCCTTCTCTGGAAACACCATATATTTT.

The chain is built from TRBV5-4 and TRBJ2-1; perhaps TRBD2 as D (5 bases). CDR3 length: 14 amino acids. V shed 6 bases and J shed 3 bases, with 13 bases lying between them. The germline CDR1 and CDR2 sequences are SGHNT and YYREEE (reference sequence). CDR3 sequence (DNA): TGTGCCAGCACTTTGGAGCGGTTCTACAATGAGCAGTTCTTC. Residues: CASTLERFYNEQFF. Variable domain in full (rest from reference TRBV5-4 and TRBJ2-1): ETGVTQSPTHLIKTRGQQVTLRCSSQSGHNTVSWYQQALGQGPQFIFQYYREEENGRGNFPPRFSGLQFPNYSSELNVNALELDDSALYLCASTLERFYNEQFFGPGTRLTVL.

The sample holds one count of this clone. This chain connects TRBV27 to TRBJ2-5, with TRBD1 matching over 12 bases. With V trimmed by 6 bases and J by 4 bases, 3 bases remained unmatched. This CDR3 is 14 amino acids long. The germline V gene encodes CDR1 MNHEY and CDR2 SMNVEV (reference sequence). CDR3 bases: TGTGCCAGCAGGGGACAGGGGGCGCGAGAGACCCAGTACTTC. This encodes CASRGQGARETQYF.

The CDR3 DNA sequence: TGTGCCAGCAGCCAAGCGGCGGGGGGGTGGTCCTACGAGCAGTACTTC. Amino acids: CASSQAAGGWSYEQYF. The genes are TRBV4-2 and TRBJ2-7; 9 bases fit TRBD2. V was pared by 1 base and J by 1 base, with 5 bases of the junction left unmatched. The germline V gene encodes CDR1 LGHNA and CDR2 YNFKEQ. The CDR3 has 16 amino acids.

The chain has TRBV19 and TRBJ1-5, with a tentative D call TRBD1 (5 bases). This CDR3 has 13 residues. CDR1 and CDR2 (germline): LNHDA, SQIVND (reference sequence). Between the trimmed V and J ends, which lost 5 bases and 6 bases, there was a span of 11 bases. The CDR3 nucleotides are TGTGCCAGTAGTCCCCGCAGGGTTCAGCCCCAGCATTTT. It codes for CASSPRRVQPQHF.

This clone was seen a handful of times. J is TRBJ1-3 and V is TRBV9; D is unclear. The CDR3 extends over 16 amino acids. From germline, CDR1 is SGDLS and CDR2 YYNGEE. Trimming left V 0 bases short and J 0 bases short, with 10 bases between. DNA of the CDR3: TGTGCCAGCAGCGTAGGAGGGCAGATCTCTGGAAACACCATATATTTT. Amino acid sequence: CASSVGGQISGNTIYF.